The rows below give T cell receptor beta chains drawn from one sample of a study of cytomegalovirus exposure and HLA in healthy donors. Assay used: immunoSEQ multiplex PCR; TCRdb lists only in-frame clones, some missing. The table shows about 170,000 clones, with around 80% occurring only once. The sequenced sample was PBMCs. The origin of the receptors is a woman aged 30 to 39 in good health and CMV-seropositive. Each CDR3 is given with its conserved first and last residue. Each record gives: J gene, V gene, D gene, clone size, CDR3 DNA, CDR3 protein. A D gene is named only where the DNA matches it firmly. Expanded clones are given a class, and other clones once, few, many or no size at all.

>TRBJ2-7|TRBV6-5|TRBD2|NA
TGTGCCAGCAGTTACGCCGGGAGGGCACCTTCCTACGAGCAGTACTTC
CASSYAGRAPSYEQYF
>TRBJ2-2|TRBV6-5|TRBD1|NA
TGTGCCAGCAGTTACATCGCAGGGGGCAACGGGGAGCTGTTTTTT
CASSYIAGGNGELFF
>TRBJ2-7|TRBV12-5|TRBD2|NA
TGTGCTAGTGGTTTGGAACTAGCGGGAATGGCCTACGAGCAGTACTTC
CASGLELAGMAYEQYF
>TRBJ2-1|TRBV27|TRBD2|NA
TGTGCCAGCAGGACGGGGGGACTAGCTGGTGGTGAGCAGTTCTTC
CASRTGGLAGGEQFF
>TRBJ1-6|TRBV30|NA|few
TGTGCCTGGAGTGTACAACTAAATTCACCCCTCCACTTT
CAWSVQLNSPLHF
>TRBJ2-2|TRBV2|NA|NA
TGTGCCAGCAGTAAAGGAGTCTCGGGGGAGCTGTTTTTT
CASSKGVSGELFF
>TRBJ2-1|TRBV7-9|NA|NA
TGTGCCAGCAGCCCTTCCGGGGGATGGAATGAGCAGTTCTTC
CASSPSGGWNEQFF
>TRBJ1-5|TRBV14|TRBD1|NA
TGTGCCAGCAGCCCAGGGGGGTATCAGCCCCAGCATTTT
CASSPGGYQPQHF
>TRBJ2-1|TRBV11-2|NA|NA
TGTGCCAGCAGCCGACTAGGCACCTACAATGAGCAGTTCTTC
CASSRLGTYNEQFF
>TRBJ2-1|TRBV19|NA|NA
TGTGCCAGTAGTGCCCAGGGGGGAAGCTCCTACAATGAGCAGTTCTTC
CASSAQGGSSYNEQFF
>TRBJ2-7|TRBV28|TRBD1|NA
TGTGCCAGCAGTCGGGCGGGACAGGGGAACGAGCAGTACTTC
CASSRAGQGNEQYF
>TRBJ1-1|TRBV19|TRBD1|NA
TGTGCCAGTAGTTTACGGCCGGGACAGGGTGACACTGAAGCTTTCTTT
CASSLRPGQGDTEAFF
>TRBJ1-3|TRBV28|TRBD1|few
TGTGCCAGCAGTTTGTGGACAGGGCTCTCTGGAAACACCATATATTTT
CASSLWTGLSGNTIYF
>TRBJ1-2|TRBV19|TRBD1|NA
TGTGCCAGTACCCGGACAGGGGGAGGAAGTAACTATGGCTACACCTTC
CASTRTGGGSNYGYTF
>TRBJ1-5|TRBV6-1|TRBD1|NA
TGTGCCAGCAGTATCCGAGGGGGCCCAGATCAGCCCCAGCATTTT
CASSIRGGPDQPQHF
>TRBJ2-7|TRBV4-1|NA|NA
TGCGCCAGCAGCCCAGGCCTCCGAGTTAGCTCCTACGAGCAGTACTTC
CASSPGLRVSSYEQYF
>TRBJ2-1|TRBV7-9|TRBD2|NA
TGTGCCAGCAGCGGCCGACTAGCGGGTACGGATGAGCAGTTCTTC
CASSGRLAGTDEQFF
>TRBJ1-4|TRBV28|NA|NA
TGTGCCAGCAAAGGGGTTGGGACTAATGAAAAACTGTTTTTT
CASKGVGTNEKLFF
>TRBJ2-3|TRBV28|TRBD2|NA
TGTGCCAGCAGTTTCACGTGGGAGGGCCTGACAGATACGCAGTATTTT
CASSFTWEGLTDTQYF